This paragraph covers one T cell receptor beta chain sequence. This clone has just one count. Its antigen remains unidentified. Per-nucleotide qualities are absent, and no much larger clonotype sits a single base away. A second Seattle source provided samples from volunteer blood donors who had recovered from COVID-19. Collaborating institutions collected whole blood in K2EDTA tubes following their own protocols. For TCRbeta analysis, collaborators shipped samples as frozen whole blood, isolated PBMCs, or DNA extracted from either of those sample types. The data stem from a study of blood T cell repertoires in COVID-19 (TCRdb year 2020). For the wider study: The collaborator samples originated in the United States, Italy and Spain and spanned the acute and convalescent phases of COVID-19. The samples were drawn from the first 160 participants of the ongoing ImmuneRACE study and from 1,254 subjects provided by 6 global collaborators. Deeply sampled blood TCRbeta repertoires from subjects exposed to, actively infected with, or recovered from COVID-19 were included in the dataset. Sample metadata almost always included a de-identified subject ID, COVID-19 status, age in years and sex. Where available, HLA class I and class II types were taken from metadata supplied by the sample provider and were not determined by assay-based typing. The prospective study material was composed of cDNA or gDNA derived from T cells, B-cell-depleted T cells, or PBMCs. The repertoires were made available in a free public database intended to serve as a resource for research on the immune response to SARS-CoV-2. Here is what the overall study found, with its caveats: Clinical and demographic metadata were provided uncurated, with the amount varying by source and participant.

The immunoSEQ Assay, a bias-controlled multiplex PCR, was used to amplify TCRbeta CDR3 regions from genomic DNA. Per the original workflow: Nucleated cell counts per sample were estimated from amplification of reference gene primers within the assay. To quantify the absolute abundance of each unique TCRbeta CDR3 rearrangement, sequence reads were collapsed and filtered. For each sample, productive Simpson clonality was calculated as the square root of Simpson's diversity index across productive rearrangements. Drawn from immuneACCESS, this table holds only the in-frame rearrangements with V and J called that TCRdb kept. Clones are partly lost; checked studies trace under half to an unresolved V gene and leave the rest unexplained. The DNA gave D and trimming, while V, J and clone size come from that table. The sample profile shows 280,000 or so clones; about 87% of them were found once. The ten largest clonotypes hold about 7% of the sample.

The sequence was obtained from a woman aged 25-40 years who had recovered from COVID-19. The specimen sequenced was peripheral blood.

The CDR3 sequence is CASSLTGGIYEQYF. The nucleotide sequence reads as follows: TGTGCCAGCAGCTTGACCGGGGGGATCTACGAGCAGTACTTC. The chain is made from TRBV7-2 and TRBJ2-7, with TRBD2 matching 7 junction bases. Trimmed from V: 3 bases; trimmed from J: 3 bases; junction bases lacking a gene match: 5. CDR1 and CDR2 are read off the germline V gene as SGHTA and FQGNSA. The CDR3 runs 14 amino acids, cysteine and phenylalanine included. Of the read, only the CDR3 DNA is kept; its 42 bases are in frame from base 1.